This T cell receptor beta chain was documented in a study of shared clonotypes between healthy human individuals. Study-wide results and caveats: Large sequencing depth failed to make sorted-subset sequencing complete, rarefaction showed. Larger richness was generally estimated for naive than memory subsets.

The CDR3 consists of 15 residues. V lost 2 bases and J lost 2, with 13 bases in between. The germline V gene encodes CDR1 SGHAT and CDR2 FQNNGV. On this clone: As yet, its antigen is unknown.

Replicate PCRs for sorted subsets used 200 ng DNA; this equaled some 30,000 T cell genomes. TCRdb keeps only in-frame clones here, not all; method: immunoSEQ multiplex PCR. The profile shows 2 million to 2.5 million clones, under 95% of them singletons. Donors were healthy HIV-negative adults without recently reported acute infections or vaccinations. This clonotype originated in a young man in good health. Some clones in this sample may be carry-over from other donors' samples. The J gene is TRBJ2-7, the V gene TRBV11-2; the D gene is possibly TRBD2 (5 bases). Sequencing input: naive CD4+ T cells from PBMCs. Subset given: CD45RA+ positively selected. CDR3 DNA sequence: TGTGCCAGCAGCTTATCGGGGAGCGTAACCTACGAGCAGTACTTC. Protein sequence: CASSLSGSVTYEQYF.